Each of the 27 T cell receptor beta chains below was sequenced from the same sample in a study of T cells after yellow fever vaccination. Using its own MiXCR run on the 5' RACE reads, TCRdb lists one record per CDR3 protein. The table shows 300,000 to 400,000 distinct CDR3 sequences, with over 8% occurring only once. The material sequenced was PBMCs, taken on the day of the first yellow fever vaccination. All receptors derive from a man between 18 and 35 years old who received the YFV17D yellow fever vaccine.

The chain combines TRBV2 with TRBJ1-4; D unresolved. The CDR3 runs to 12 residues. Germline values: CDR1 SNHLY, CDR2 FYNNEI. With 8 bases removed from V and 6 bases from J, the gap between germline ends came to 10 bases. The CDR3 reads CASAGGDEKLFF. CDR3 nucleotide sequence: TGTGCCAGCGCCGGAGGTGATGAAAAACTGTTTTTT.

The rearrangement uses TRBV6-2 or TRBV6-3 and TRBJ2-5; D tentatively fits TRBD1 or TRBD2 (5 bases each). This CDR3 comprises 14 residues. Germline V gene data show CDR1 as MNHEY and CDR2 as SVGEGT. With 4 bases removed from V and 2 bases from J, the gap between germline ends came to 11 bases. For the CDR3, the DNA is TGTGCCAGCAGTTTCGGGACGCTTCAAGAGACCCAGTACTTC. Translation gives CASSFGTLQETQYF.

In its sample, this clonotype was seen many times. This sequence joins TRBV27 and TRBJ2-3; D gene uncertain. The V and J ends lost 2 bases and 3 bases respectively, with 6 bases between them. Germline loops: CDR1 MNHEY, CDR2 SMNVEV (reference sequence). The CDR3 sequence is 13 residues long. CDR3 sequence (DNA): TGTGCCAGCAGTTTAGTCCTGACAGATACGCAGTATTTT. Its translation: CASSLVLTDTQYF.

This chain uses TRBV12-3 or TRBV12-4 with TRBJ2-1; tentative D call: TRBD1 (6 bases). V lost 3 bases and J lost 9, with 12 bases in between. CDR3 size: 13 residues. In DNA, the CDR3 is TGTGCCAGCAGTTTTTTGGGACAAGTTGAGCAGTTCTTC. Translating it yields CASSFLGQVEQFF.

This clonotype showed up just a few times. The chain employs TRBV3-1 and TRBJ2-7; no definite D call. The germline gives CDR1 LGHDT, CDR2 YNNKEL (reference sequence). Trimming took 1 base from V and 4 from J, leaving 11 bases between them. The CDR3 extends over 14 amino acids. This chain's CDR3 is CASSQAPMRYEQYV. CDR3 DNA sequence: TGTGCCAGCAGCCAAGCCCCTATGAGGTACGAGCAGTACGTC.

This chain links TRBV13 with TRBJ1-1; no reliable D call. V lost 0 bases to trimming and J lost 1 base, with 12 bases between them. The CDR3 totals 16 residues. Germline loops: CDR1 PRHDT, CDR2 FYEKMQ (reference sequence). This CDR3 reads CASSLGPSSANTEAFF. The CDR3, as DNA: TGTGCCAGCAGCTTAGGACCCTCTTCGGCGAACACTGAAGCTTTCTTT.

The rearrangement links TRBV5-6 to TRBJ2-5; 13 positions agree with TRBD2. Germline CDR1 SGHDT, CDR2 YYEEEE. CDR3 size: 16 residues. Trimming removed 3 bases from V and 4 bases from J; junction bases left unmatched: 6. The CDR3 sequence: CASSWVTSGGGETQYF. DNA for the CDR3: TGTGCCAGCAGCTGGGTAACTAGCGGGGGGGGAGAGACCCAGTACTTC.

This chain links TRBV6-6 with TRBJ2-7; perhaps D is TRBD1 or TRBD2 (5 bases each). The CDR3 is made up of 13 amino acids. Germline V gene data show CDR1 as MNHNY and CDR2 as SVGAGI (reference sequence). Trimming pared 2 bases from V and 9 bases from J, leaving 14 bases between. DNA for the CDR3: TGTGCCAGCAGTTACACAACGGGAAGGGGGCAGTACGTC. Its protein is CASSYTTGRGQYV.

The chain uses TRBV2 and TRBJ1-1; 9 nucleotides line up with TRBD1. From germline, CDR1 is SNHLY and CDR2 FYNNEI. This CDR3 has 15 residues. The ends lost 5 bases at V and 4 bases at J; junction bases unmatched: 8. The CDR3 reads CASSKQGAQSTEAFF. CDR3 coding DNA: TGTGCCAGCAGTAAACAGGGGGCGCAAAGCACTGAAGCTTTCTTT.

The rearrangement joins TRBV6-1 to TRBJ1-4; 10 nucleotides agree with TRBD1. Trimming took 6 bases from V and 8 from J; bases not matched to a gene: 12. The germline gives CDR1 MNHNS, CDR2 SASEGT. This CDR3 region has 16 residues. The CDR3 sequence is CASRPTRDRGREKLFF. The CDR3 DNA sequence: TGTGCCAGCAGACCTACCCGGGACAGGGGTAGGGAAAAACTGTTTTTT.

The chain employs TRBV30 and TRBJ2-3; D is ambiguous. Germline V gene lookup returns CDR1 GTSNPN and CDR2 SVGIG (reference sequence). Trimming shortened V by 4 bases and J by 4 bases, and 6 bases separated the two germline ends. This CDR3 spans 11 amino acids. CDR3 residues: CAWTLADTQYF. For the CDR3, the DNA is TGTGCCTGGACCCTGGCAGATACGCAGTATTTT.

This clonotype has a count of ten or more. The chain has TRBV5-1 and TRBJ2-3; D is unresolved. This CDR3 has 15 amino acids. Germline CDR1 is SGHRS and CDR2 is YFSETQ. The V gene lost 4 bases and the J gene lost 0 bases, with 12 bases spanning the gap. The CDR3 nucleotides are TGCGCCAGCAGCCCAGGACCCCCTAGCACAGATACGCAGTATTTT. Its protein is CASSPGPPSTDTQYF.

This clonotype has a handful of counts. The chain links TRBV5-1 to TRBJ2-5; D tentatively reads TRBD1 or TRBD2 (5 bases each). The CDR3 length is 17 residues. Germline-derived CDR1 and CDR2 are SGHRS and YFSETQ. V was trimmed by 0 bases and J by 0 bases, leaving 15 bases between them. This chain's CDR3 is CASSLEPGTSHQETQYF. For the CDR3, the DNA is TGCGCCAGCAGCTTGGAGCCCGGGACGTCCCACCAAGAGACCCAGTACTTC.

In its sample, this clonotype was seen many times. The CDR3 spells CASSQDPGMNTEAFF. The CDR3 nucleotides read TGCGCCAGCAGCCAAGATCCGGGAATGAACACTGAAGCTTTCTTT. The chain carries TRBV4-1 and TRBJ1-1; D ambiguous. V shed 0 bases and J shed 0 bases, with 8 bases lying between them. Germline CDR1 is MGHRA and CDR2 is YSYEKL. The CDR3 is 15 residues long.

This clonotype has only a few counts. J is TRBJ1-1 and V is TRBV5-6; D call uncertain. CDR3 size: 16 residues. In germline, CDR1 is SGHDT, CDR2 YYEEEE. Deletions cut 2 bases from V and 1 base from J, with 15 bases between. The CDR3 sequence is CASSFWGQLRNTEAFF. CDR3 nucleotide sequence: TGTGCCAGCAGCTTCTGGGGTCAACTACGGAACACTGAAGCTTTCTTT.

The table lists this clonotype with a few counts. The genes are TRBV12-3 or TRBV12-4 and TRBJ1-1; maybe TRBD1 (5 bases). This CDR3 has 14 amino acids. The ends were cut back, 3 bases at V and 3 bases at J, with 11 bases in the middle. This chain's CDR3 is CASSLGVSDTEAFF. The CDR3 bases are TGTGCCAGCAGTTTGGGGGTTAGCGACACTGAAGCTTTCTTT.

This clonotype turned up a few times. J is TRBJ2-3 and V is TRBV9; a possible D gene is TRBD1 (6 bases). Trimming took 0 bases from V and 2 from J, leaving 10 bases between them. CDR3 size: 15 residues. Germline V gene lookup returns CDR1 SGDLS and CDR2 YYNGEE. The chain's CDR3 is CASSVDGGLTDTQYF. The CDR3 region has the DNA TGTGCCAGCAGCGTAGATGGGGGCCTCACAGATACGCAGTATTTT.

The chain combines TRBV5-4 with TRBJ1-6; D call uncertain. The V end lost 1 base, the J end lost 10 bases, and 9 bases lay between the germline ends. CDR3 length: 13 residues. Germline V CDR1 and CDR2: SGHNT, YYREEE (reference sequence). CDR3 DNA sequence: TGTGCCAGCAGCTTGTTCTTGGACTCACCCCTCCACTTT. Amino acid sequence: CASSLFLDSPLHF.

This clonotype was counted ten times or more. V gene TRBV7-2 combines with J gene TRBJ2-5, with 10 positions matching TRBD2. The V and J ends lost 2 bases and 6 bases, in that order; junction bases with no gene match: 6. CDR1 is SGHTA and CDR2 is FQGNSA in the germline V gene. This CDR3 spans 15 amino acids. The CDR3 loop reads CASSLPSGGAKTQYF. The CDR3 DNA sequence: TGTGCCAGCAGCTTACCCAGCGGGGGGGCCAAGACCCAGTACTTC.

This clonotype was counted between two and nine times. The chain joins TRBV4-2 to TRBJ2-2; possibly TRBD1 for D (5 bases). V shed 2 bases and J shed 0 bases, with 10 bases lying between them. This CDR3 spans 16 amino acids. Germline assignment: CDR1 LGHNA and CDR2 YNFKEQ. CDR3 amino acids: CASSQNQGTNTGELFF. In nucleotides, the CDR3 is TGTGCCAGCAGCCAAAATCAGGGTACGAACACCGGGGAGCTGTTTTTT.

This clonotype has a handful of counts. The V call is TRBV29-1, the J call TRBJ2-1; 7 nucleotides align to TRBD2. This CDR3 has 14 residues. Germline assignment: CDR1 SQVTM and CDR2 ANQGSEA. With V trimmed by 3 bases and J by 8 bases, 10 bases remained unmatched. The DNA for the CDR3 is TGCAGCGTTGACGTTAGCGGGCATAAGGATGAGCAGTTCTTC. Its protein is CSVDVSGHKDEQFF.

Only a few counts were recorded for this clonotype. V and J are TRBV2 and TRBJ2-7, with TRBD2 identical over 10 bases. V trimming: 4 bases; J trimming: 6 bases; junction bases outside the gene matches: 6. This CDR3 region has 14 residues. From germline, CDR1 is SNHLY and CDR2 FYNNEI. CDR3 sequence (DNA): TGTGCCAGCAGTGTAGCGGGGGGACACCCCGAGCAGTACTTC. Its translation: CASSVAGGHPEQYF.

The CDR3 sequence is CASSLQKNQETQYF. CDR3 sequence (DNA): TGTGCCAGCAGTTTACAAAAAAATCAAGAGACCCAGTACTTC. The chain combines TRBV12-3 or TRBV12-4 with TRBJ2-5; the D is unclear. There are 14 residues in the CDR3. The V end was cut by 2 bases, the J end by 2 bases, with 9 bases between.

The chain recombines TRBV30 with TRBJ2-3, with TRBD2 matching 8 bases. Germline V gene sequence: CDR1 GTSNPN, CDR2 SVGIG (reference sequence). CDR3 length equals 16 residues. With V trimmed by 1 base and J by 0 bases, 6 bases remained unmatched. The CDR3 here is CAWSARLAHSTDTQYF. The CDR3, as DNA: TGTGCCTGGAGTGCCAGACTAGCGCATAGCACAGATACGCAGTATTTT.

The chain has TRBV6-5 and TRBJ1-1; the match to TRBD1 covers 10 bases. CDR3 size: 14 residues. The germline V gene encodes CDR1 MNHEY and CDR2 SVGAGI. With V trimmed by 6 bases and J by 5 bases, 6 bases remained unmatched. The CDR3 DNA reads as TGTGCCAGCAGCTTAGACAGGGGGCAAACTGAAGCTTTCTTT. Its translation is CASSLDRGQTEAFF.

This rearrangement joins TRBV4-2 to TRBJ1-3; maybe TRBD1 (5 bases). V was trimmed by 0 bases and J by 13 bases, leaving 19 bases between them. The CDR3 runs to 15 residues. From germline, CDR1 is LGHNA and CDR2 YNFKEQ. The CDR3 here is CASSQEGSGVGAIYF. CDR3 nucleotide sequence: TGTGCCAGCAGCCAAGAAGGTAGTGGTGTTGGGGCTATATATTTT.

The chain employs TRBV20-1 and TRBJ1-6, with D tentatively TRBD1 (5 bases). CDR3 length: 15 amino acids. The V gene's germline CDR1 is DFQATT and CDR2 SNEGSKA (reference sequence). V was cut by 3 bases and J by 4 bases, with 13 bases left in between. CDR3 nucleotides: TGCAGTGCTAGTGGGGGGGGTTATTATAATTCACCCCTCCACTTT. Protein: CSASGGGYYNSPLHF.